The 30 T cell receptor beta chains given below trace back to one sample, sequenced in a study of blood T cell repertoires in COVID-19. The protocol was immunoSEQ multiplex PCR, while the TCRdb copy is restricted to in-frame clones and leaves out a portion. The data show under 50,000 clones, 91% seen once. Sequencing used peripheral blood. The receptors stem from a man in his 70s with active COVID-19.

The chain couples TRBV6-1 to TRBJ2-5; the match to TRBD2 covers 14 bases. There are 16 residues in the CDR3. CDR1 is MNHNS and CDR2 is SASEGT in the germline V gene. Losses at the gene ends were 4 bases for V and 5 bases for J; bases not matched to a gene: 6. The CDR3 here is CASSGLAGGPTETQYF. CDR3 DNA sequence: TGTGCCAGCAGTGGACTAGCGGGGGGGCCGACGGAGACCCAGTACTTC.

This sequence joins TRBV5-4 and TRBJ1-2, with a tentative D call TRBD1 (5 bases). The CDR3 is 13 amino acids. Germline loops: CDR1 SGHNT, CDR2 YYREEE (reference sequence). V gave up 0 bases and J gave up 8 bases, with 11 bases separating them. The DNA of the CDR3 is TGTGCCAGCAGCTTGGTAGGGGTAAGAGGCTACACCTTC. Residues: CASSLVGVRGYTF.

This clone was seen only once. The chain couples TRBV19 to TRBJ2-2, with TRBD1 matching over 7 bases. The trim removed 9 bases at V and 5 bases at J, leaving 9 bases unmatched. The CDR3 covers 14 residues. From germline, CDR1 is LNHDA and CDR2 SQIVND (reference sequence). The CDR3 sequence is CASTRQGRTGELFF. The CDR3 bases are TGTGCCAGCACACGACAGGGAAGAACCGGGGAGCTGTTTTTT.

The chain combines TRBV18 with TRBJ1-4, with TRBD1 as a possible D gene (6 bases). V lost 6 bases to trimming and J lost 8 bases, with 19 bases between them. Germline V gene lookup returns CDR1 KGHSH and CDR2 LQKENI. The CDR3 consists of 15 residues. The CDR3 sequence is CASSLAGTTEEKLFF. The CDR3, as DNA: TGTGCCAGCTCCCTTGCCGGGACAACCGAGGAAAAACTGTTTTTT.

The rearrangement links TRBV10-2 to TRBJ1-6, with TRBD1 as a possible D gene (6 bases). The length of the CDR3 is 15 residues. Germline CDR1 is WSHSY and CDR2 is SAAADI. V dropped 6 bases and J dropped 5 bases, with 14 bases sitting between them. In DNA form, the CDR3 reads TGCGCCAGCAGACCCCCGGGACAAAATAATTCACCCCTCCACTTT. Translated, it gives CASRPPGQNNSPLHF.

The genes are TRBV4-2 and TRBJ1-5; 10 bases match TRBD1. V was pared by 2 bases and J by 4 bases, with 2 bases of the junction left unmatched. This CDR3 is 15 amino acids long. Germline loops: CDR1 LGHNA, CDR2 YNFKEQ. As DNA, the CDR3 is TGTGCCAGCAGCCAAACGGGACAGGGGAATCAGCCCCAGCATTTT. Translating it yields CASSQTGQGNQPQHF.

The chain couples TRBV21-1 to TRBJ1-3. TRBV21-1 represents a pseudogene. The CDR3 runs to 17 residues. CDR3 in DNA: TGTGCCAGCAGCAAACAAGTAGGTAATAGCCCTGGAAACACCATATATTTT. Its translation: CASSKQVGNSPGNTIYF.

The chain employs TRBV5-1 and TRBJ2-5; 11 positions agree with TRBD2. The CDR3 covers 15 residues. Trimming took 3 bases from V and 5 from J; bases not matched to a gene: 6. From germline, CDR1 is SGHRS and CDR2 YFSETQ. CDR3 sequence (DNA): TGCGCCAGCAGCTCCTCGACTAGCGGGGCGGAGACCCAGTACTTC. This codes for CASSSSTSGAETQYF. The full variable domain, its missing parts supplied by reference TRBV5-1 and TRBJ2-5, is KAGVTQTPRYLIKTRGQQVTLSCSPISGHRSVSWYQQTPGQGLQFLFEYFSETQRNKGNFPGRFSGRQFSNSRSEMNVSTLELGDSALYLCASSSSTSGAETQYFGPGTRLLVL.

The chain joins TRBV25-1 to TRBJ1-3, with a possible D match to TRBD1 (5 bases). Trimming pared 1 base from V and 2 bases from J, leaving 12 bases between. Per the germline V gene, CDR1 is MGHDK and CDR2 is SYGVNS. The CDR3 consists of 16 residues. CDR3 loop: CASSESWGYPGNTIYF. CDR3 in DNA: TGTGCCAGCAGTGAATCGTGGGGCTACCCTGGAAACACCATATATTTT.

V and J are TRBV7-9 and TRBJ2-1; no reliable D call. Trimming took off 7 bases at V and 5 bases at J, with 15 bases between the two ends. The CDR3 has 14 amino acids. Germline assignment: CDR1 SEHNR and CDR2 FQNEAQ (reference sequence). CDR3 residues: CASTTEQAHNEQFF. DNA for the CDR3: TGTGCCAGCACCACCGAGCAGGCTCACAATGAGCAGTTCTTC.

In this sample, this clone turned up a few times. The V call is TRBV19, the J call TRBJ1-3, with a tentative D call TRBD1 (5 bases). The V and J ends lost 6 bases and 0 bases respectively, with 15 bases between them. There are 16 residues in the CDR3. From germline, CDR1 is LNHDA and CDR2 SQIVND (reference sequence). DNA for the CDR3: TGTGCCAGTAGCAGAGACAGCAGTCCCTCTGGAAACACCATATATTTT. Encoded protein: CASSRDSSPSGNTIYF.

The chain has TRBV30 and TRBJ1-1; D is possibly TRBD1 (6 bases). Trimming removed 4 bases at V and 1 base at J, with 13 bases between. Germline-derived CDR1 and CDR2 are GTSNPN and SVGIG (reference sequence). The CDR3 has 14 amino acids. The CDR3 protein is CAWTWTAQNTEAFF. CDR3 bases: TGTGCCTGGACCTGGACAGCTCAGAACACTGAAGCTTTCTTT.

The DNA for the CDR3 is TGCGCCAGCAGGTCTGAGACAGGGCCGTACAATGAGCAGTTCTTC. Protein sequence: CASRSETGPYNEQFF. The chain uses TRBV5-1 and TRBJ2-1, with TRBD1 identical over 7 bases. In germline, CDR1 is SGHRS, CDR2 YFSETQ. The junction had 9 bases not matched to a gene; V was cut back by 5 bases and J by 4 bases. The CDR3 is 15 residues long.

This clone has a single count. The chain combines TRBV3-1 (or the pseudogene TRBV3-2) with TRBJ2-7; 7 bases align to TRBD2. CDR1 LGHDT and CDR2 YNNKEL come from the germline V gene (reference sequence). V trimming: 4 bases; J trimming: 3 bases; junction bases outside the gene matches: 12. The CDR3 covers 16 residues. The CDR3 protein is CASSREGTGHYYEQYF. CDR3 sequence (DNA): TGTGCCAGCAGCCGGGAGGGAACAGGACACTACTACGAGCAGTACTTC.

The chain joins TRBV6-6 to TRBJ1-1, with a weak D call TRBD1 (6 bases). The CDR3 loop spans 13 amino acids. Trimming removed 7 bases from V and 5 bases from J, with 14 bases in between. The germline CDR1 and CDR2 sequences are MNHNY and SVGAGI (reference sequence). Here the CDR3 DNA reads TGTGCCAGCATTCCACAGGGAGTAACTGAAGCTTTCTTT. It is translated as CASIPQGVTEAFF.

The J gene is TRBJ1-3, the V gene TRBV30; maybe TRBD1 (5 bases). V was cut by 3 bases and J by 1 base, with 10 bases left in between. Germline-derived CDR1 and CDR2 are GTSNPN and SVGIG (reference sequence). CDR3 length: 14 residues. The CDR3 DNA is TGTGCCTGGAGCCCAGGGAGGTCTGGAAACACCATATATTTT. Protein: CAWSPGRSGNTIYF. The complete variable domain, with remaining parts taken from reference TRBV30 and TRBJ1-3, reads SQTIHQWPATLVQPVGSPLSLECTVEGTSNPNLYWYRQAAGRGLQLLFYSVGIGQISSEVPQNLSASRPQDRQFILSSKKLLLSDSGFYLCAWSPGRSGNTIYFGEGSWLTVV.

This chain uses TRBV6-5 with TRBJ1-1; 8 bases agree with TRBD1. Losses at the gene ends were 4 bases for V and 10 bases for J; bases not matched to a gene: 5. The CDR3 runs to 12 residues. The germline CDR1 and CDR2 sequences are MNHEY and SVGAGI. CDR3 sequence reads: CASSSTGGRAFF. In nucleotides, the CDR3 is TGTGCCAGCAGTTCCACAGGGGGTCGAGCTTTCTTT.

This sequence joins TRBV7-9 and TRBJ2-1; D perhaps matches TRBD1 (6 bases). There are 14 residues in the CDR3. The V gene lost 5 bases and the J gene lost 5 bases, with 13 bases spanning the gap. Germline CDR1 and CDR2: SEHNR and FQNEAQ (reference sequence). CDR3 in amino acids: CASSPGQIHNEQFF. The CDR3 bases are TGTGCCAGCAGCCCTGGACAGATACACAATGAGCAGTTCTTC.

This CDR3 reads CAWTRLDYLGEQYF. The CDR3 nucleotides are TGTGCCTGGACTCGCCTAGACTATTTAGGCGAGCAGTACTTC. The rearrangement joins TRBV30 to TRBJ2-7, with D maybe TRBD2 (5 bases). Germline V gene lookup returns CDR1 GTSNPN and CDR2 SVGIG (reference sequence). V gave up 4 bases and J gave up 6 bases, with 19 bases separating them. The CDR3 contains 14 residues.

This clone occurred a few times. The rearrangement uses TRBV6-6 and TRBJ1-6; no clear D gene. CDR3 length: 14 residues. The V gene lost 2 bases and the J gene lost 6 bases, with 8 bases spanning the gap. Germline values: CDR1 MNHNY, CDR2 SVGAGI (reference sequence). DNA for the CDR3: TGTGCCAGCAGTTACACCGAGGGTAATTCACCCCTCCACTTT. Protein product: CASSYTEGNSPLHF.

The rearrangement joins TRBV28 to TRBJ2-6; D call uncertain. Trimming removed 3 bases at V and 2 bases at J, with 14 bases between. Germline V gene sequence: CDR1 MDHEN, CDR2 SYDVKM. The CDR3 has 17 residues. The CDR3 DNA follows: TGTGCCAGCAGTTTTGGTACAGTAAATACTGGGGCCAACGTCCTGACTTTC. It encodes CASSFGTVNTGANVLTF.

The J gene is TRBJ2-5, the V gene TRBV5-1; 10 bases match TRBD2. CDR1 is SGHRS and CDR2 is YFSETQ in the germline V gene. Trimming removed 2 bases from V and 3 bases from J; junction bases left unmatched: 7. The CDR3 length is 16 residues. CDR3 sequence (DNA): TGCGCCAGCAGCTTTGGGCCTAGCGGGGGAGAAGAGACCCAGTACTTC. It translates to CASSFGPSGGEETQYF.

The gene calls are TRBV30 and TRBJ1-4; 10 bases are shared with TRBD1. The junction had 6 bases not matched to a gene; V was cut back by 1 base and J by 10 bases. The CDR3 extends over 14 amino acids. Germline loops: CDR1 GTSNPN, CDR2 SVGIG (reference sequence). CDR3 protein: CAWSEGQGTSKLFF. CDR3 bases: TGTGCCTGGAGTGAGGGACAGGGGACTTCAAAACTGTTTTTT.

This chain uses TRBV19 with TRBJ1-1; 10 nucleotides align to TRBD1. CDR1 is LNHDA, CDR2 SQIVND, per germline (reference sequence). The CDR3 covers 15 residues. The ends lost 7 bases at V and 0 bases at J; junction bases unmatched: 5. This CDR3 is CASKLTGGMNTEAFF. In nucleotides, the CDR3 is TGTGCCAGTAAGCTGACAGGGGGCATGAACACTGAAGCTTTCTTT.

V is TRBV3-1 (or the pseudogene TRBV3-2) and J is TRBJ2-4, with D possibly matching TRBD1 (6 bases). Germline-derived CDR1 and CDR2 are LGHDT and YNNKEL (reference sequence). V was pared by 1 base and J by 4 bases, with 11 bases between. This CDR3 comprises 15 residues. The CDR3, as DNA: TGTGCCAGCAGCCAAGGGACAGAACTTAAAAACATTCAGTACTTC. It is translated as CASSQGTELKNIQYF.

V is TRBV7-9 and J is TRBJ2-4, with 9 bases that match TRBD1. CDR1 SEHNR and CDR2 FQNEAQ come from the germline V gene (reference sequence). With V trimmed by 5 bases and J by 8 bases, 13 bases remained unmatched. The CDR3 loop spans 16 amino acids. DNA of the CDR3: TGTGCCAGCAGCCCGACGAAGACAGGGGGGTGGGACATTCAGTACTTC. Protein sequence: CASSPTKTGGWDIQYF. Full variable domain (outside the CDR3, taken from reference TRBV7-9 and TRBJ2-4): DTGVSQNPRHKITKRGQNVTFRCDPISEHNRLYWYRQTLGQGPEFLTYFQNEAQLEKSRLLSDRFSAERPKGSFSTLEIQRTEQGDSAMYLCASSPTKTGGWDIQYFGAGTRLSVL.

A note on this clone: One end of the junction fails to match germline, which may point to a read error. The chain carries TRBV20-1 and TRBJ2-7, with TRBD1 as a possible D gene (5 bases). CDR3 size: 11 residues. Germline CDR1 reads DFQATT; CDR2 reads SNEGSKA (reference sequence). This chain's CDR3 is CSARDKGEQYF. DNA of the CDR3: TGCAGTGCCAGAGACAAGGGGGAGCAGTACTTC.

CDR3: CASRGTRQETQYF. CDR3 nucleotide sequence: TGTGCCAGCAGGGGGACTCGACAAGAGACCCAGTACTTC. The rearrangement links TRBV12-3 or TRBV12-4 to TRBJ2-5, with a possible D match to TRBD2 (6 bases). V was cut by 6 bases and J by 2 bases, with 10 bases left in between. This CDR3 region has 13 residues.

The chain carries TRBV29-1 and TRBJ2-7, with D possibly matching TRBD1 (7 bases). Germline V gives CDR1 SQVTM, CDR2 ANQGSEA. There are 11 residues in the CDR3. Trimming took 7 bases from V and 4 from J, leaving 11 bases between them. The CDR3 DNA is TGCAGCGCCGGGGGACAGTACGAGCAGTACTTC. Its translation is CSAGGQYEQYF.

The V call is TRBV29-1, the J call TRBJ2-6, with 7 nucleotides matching TRBD1. Germline assignment: CDR1 SQVTM and CDR2 ANQGSEA. The ends lost 4 bases at V and 2 bases at J; junction bases unmatched: 5. The CDR3 spans 15 residues. CDR3 sequence: CSVALQGTGANVLTF. The DNA for the CDR3 is TGCAGCGTTGCCCTACAGGGGACTGGGGCCAACGTCCTGACTTTC.